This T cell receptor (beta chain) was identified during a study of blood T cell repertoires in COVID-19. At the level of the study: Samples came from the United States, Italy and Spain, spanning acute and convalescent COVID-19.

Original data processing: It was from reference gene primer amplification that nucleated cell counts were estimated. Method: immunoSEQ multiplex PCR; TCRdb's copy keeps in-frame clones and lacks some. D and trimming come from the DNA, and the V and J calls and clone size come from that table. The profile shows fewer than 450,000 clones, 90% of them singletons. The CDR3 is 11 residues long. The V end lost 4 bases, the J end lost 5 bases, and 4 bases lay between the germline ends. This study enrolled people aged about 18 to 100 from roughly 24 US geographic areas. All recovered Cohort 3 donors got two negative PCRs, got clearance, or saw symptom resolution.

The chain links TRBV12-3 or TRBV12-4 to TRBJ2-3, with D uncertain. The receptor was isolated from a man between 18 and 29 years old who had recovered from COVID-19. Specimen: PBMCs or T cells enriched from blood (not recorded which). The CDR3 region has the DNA TGTGCCAGCAGTTACGGAGATACGCAGTATTTT. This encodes CASSYGDTQYF.